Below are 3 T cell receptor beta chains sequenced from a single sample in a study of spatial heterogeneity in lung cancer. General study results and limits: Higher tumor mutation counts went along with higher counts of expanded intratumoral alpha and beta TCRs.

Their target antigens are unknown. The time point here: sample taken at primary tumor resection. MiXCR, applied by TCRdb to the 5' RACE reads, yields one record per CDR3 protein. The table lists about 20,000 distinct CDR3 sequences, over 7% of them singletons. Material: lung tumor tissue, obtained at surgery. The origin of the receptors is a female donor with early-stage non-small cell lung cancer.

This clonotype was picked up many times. CDR3 sequence (DNA): TGTGCCAGCAGAAAGGGGAGGACTAACTATGGCTACACCTTC. This gives the protein CASRKGRTNYGYTF. The chain uses TRBV27 and TRBJ1-2, with D perhaps matching TRBD1 (5 bases). Germline CDR1 is MNHEY and CDR2 is SMNVEV (reference sequence). Trimming removed 6 bases at V and 0 bases at J, with 11 bases between. This CDR3 is built from 14 residues.

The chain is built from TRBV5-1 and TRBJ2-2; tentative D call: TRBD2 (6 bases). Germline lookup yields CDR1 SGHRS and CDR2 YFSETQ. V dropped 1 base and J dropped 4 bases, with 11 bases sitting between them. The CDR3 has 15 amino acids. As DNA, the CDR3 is TGCGCCAGCAGCTTGCTCGGGGGACCCACCGGGGAGCTGTTTTTT. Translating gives CASSLLGGPTGELFF.

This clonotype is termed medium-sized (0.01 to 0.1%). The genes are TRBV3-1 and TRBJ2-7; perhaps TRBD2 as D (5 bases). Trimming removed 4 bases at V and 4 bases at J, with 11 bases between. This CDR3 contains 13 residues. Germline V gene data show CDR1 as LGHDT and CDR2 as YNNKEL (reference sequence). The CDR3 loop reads CASSPEGGYEQYF. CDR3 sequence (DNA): TGTGCCAGCAGCCCAGAAGGCGGGTACGAGCAGTACTTC.